This entry lists 3 T cell receptor beta chains sequenced from one sample in a study of OX40 agonist ivuxolimab in advanced cancers. Libraries were prepared by immunoSEQ multiplex PCR; TCRdb keeps only in-frame clonotypes and omits some of them. Found here are tens of thousands of clones, roughly 92% of them singletons; the top ten hold over 15%. The source material was CD4+ or CD8+ T cells sorted from blood, sampled in a trial of the OX40 agonist ivuxolimab. The receptors come from an adult with an advanced solid tumor such as melanoma, head and neck, liver or kidney cancer.

V gene TRBV7-8 combines with J gene TRBJ2-3; D is perhaps TRBD1 (6 bases). CDR3 size: 12 residues. Trimming removed 4 bases at V and 4 bases at J, with 6 bases between. From germline, CDR1 is SGHVS and CDR2 FQNEAQ. This CDR3 reads CASSSGADTQYF. DNA for the CDR3: TGTGCCAGCAGCTCAGGGGCAGATACGCAGTATTTT.

The count of this clone is one. The V and J genes are TRBV2 and TRBJ1-2, with D possibly matching TRBD1 (5 bases). The length of the CDR3 is 14 residues. The germline V gene encodes CDR1 SNHLY and CDR2 FYNNEI. Trimming pared 8 bases from V and 1 base from J, leaving 14 bases between. CDR3 in amino acids: CASEGQAFNYGYTF. CDR3 coding DNA: TGTGCCAGCGAAGGACAAGCTTTTAACTATGGCTACACCTTC.

The chain links TRBV19 to TRBJ1-2; 8 positions agree with TRBD1. This CDR3 is 14 amino acids long. The germline V gene has CDR1 LNHDA and CDR2 SQIVND (reference sequence). The V gene end was trimmed by 5 bases and the J gene end by 6 bases; junction bases not matched to a gene: 8. CDR3 amino acids: CASSLQGGVDGYTF. Here the CDR3 DNA reads TGTGCCAGTAGTCTACAGGGGGGCGTTGATGGCTACACCTTC.